This T cell receptor beta chain derives from a study of cytomegalovirus exposure and HLA in healthy donors. Findings of the study overall: Indistinguishability led to the exclusion of some V segments, TRBV6-2 and TRBV6-3 included. V- and J-gene trimming in TCR beta was tied to a missense DCLRE1C variant by an analysis performed later.

Regarding this clone: Antigen: not known.

The PCR had 60 Vbeta and 13 Jbeta primers. Assay used: immunoSEQ multiplex PCR; TCRdb lists only in-frame clones, some missing. The table records 150,000 to 200,000 clones, approximately 80% of them present only once. V was clipped by 2 bases and J by 1 base; unmatched bases: 5. Germline CDR1 is MNHNY and CDR2 is SVGAGI (reference sequence). There are 15 residues in the CDR3. This receptor was obtained from a boy younger than 10 in good health and CMV-seronegative. The chain is built from TRBV6-6 and TRBJ2-7; 7 bases map to TRBD2. Sequenced sample: PBMCs. The CDR3 coding sequence is TGTGCCAGCAGTTACAGGGCGGGAGTGTCCTACGAGCAGTACTTC. Encoded protein: CASSYRAGVSYEQYF.